This TCR beta chain was recovered during a study of tumor-infiltrating lymphocytes in oesophageal squamous cell carcinoma. CDR3 length: 16 residues. Germline CDR1 is SGHVS and CDR2 is FQNEAQ. TCRdb analysed the PCR reads with MiXCR anew, one entry per CDR3 protein. The table lists about 10,000 distinct CDR3 sequences, roughly 60% of them singletons. This clonotype has just a few counts. The material sequenced was esophageal tumor tissue. This chain links TRBV7-8 with TRBJ2-5; TRBD2 aligns across 10 bases. The J call may be wrong; the DNA end is better matched by TRBJ2-7. The TCR comes from a female donor with esophageal squamous cell carcinoma. The CDR3 DNA follows: TGTGCCAGCAGCTTGGTTCTAGCGGGAGAGTGGTACGAGCAGTACTTC. Residues: CASSLVLAGEWYEQYF.